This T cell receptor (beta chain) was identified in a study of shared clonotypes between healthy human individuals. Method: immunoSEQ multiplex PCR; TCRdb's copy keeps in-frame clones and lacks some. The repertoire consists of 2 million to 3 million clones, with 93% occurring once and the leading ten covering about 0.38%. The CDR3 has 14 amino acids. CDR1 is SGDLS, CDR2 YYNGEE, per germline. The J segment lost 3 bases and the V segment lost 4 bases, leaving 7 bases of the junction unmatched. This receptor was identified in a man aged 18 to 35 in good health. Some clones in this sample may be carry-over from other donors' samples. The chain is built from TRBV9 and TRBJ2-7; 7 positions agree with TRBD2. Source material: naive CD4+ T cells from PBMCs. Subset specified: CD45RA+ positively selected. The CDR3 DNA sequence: TGTGCCAGCAGCCCTCGGGACTACTTCTACGAGCAGTACTTC. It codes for CASSPRDYFYEQYF.